These 29 T cell receptor beta chains share one sample of origin, sequenced in a study of cytomegalovirus exposure and HLA in healthy donors. The table came from immunoSEQ multiplex PCR; TCRdb's copy has only in-frame clones and leaves some out. The table includes approximately 150,000 clones, around four fifths detected once. Specimen: PBMCs. The receptors originated from a man in his thirties or forties in good health and CMV-seropositive.

The V and J genes are TRBV7-6 and TRBJ2-2, with D unclear. Trimming took off 2 bases at V and 2 bases at J, with 12 bases between the two ends. The CDR3 is made up of 16 amino acids. CDR1 SGHVS and CDR2 FNYEAQ come from the germline V gene. This chain's CDR3 is CASSLYSTSNTGELFF. Here the CDR3 DNA reads TGTGCCAGCAGCTTATATTCCACGAGTAACACCGGGGAGCTGTTTTTT.

This rearrangement joins TRBV7-2 to TRBJ1-1, with TRBD1 as a possible D gene (5 bases). V gave up 8 bases and J gave up 4 bases, with 14 bases separating them. The CDR3 consists of 13 residues. Per the germline V gene, CDR1 is SGHTA and CDR2 is FQGNSA. The CDR3 nucleotides are TGTGCCAGCTCCAGGGCCCTCCTCACTGAAGCTTTCTTT. Its translation: CASSRALLTEAFF.

Concerning this clone itself: One end of the junction does not line up with germline, which may come from a read error. The genes are TRBV7-7 and TRBJ2-7, with D perhaps matching TRBD2 (5 bases). Germline-derived CDR1 and CDR2 are SSHAT and FNYEAQ (reference sequence). The CDR3 is 15 residues long. The CDR3 DNA follows: TGTGCTAGCAGCTTAGGAGCCGGGGTGGCCTACGAGCAGTACTTC. Translated, it gives CASSLGAGVAYEQYF.

The chain couples TRBV9 to TRBJ1-1; D gene ambiguous. V was cut by 3 bases and J by 5 bases, with 8 bases left in between. Germline V gives CDR1 SGDLS, CDR2 YYNGEE. This CDR3 contains 12 residues. The CDR3 loop reads CASSDGGTEAFF. CDR3 bases: TGTGCCAGCAGCGACGGAGGGACTGAAGCTTTCTTT.

The chain recombines TRBV6-6 with TRBJ2-7; 12 bases align to TRBD1. Losses at the gene ends were 0 bases for V and 8 bases for J; bases not matched to a gene: 2. This CDR3 has 14 amino acids. Germline V gives CDR1 MNHNY, CDR2 SVGAGI (reference sequence). In nucleotides, the CDR3 is TGTGCCAGCAGTTACTCCGGGACAGGGGGCCAGCAGTACTTC. Translation gives CASSYSGTGGQQYF.

The rearrangement uses TRBV13 and TRBJ2-2; possible D gene TRBD2, 8 bases. Germline loops: CDR1 PRHDT, CDR2 FYEKMQ (reference sequence). This CDR3 is 18 amino acids long. V lost 0 bases and J 7 bases, leaving 21 bases between the germline ends. The CDR3 spells CASSLGRRTSRGIGELFF. The CDR3 nucleotides are TGTGCCAGCAGCTTAGGCCGCCGGACTAGCAGGGGGATCGGGGAGCTGTTTTTT.

The chain uses TRBV13 and TRBJ2-5, with 9 bases that match TRBD2. Matching the DNA end better, TRBJ2-7 makes the J call doubtful. This CDR3 contains 15 residues. Germline V lookup: CDR1 PRHDT, CDR2 FYEKMQ (reference sequence). The CDR3 loop is CASSLLAGGPNEQYF. The DNA of the CDR3 is TGTGCCAGCAGCTTACTGGCGGGGGGGCCCAACGAGCAGTACTTC.

CDR3 in amino acids: CASSSGLAGGQETQYF. The CDR3 DNA sequence: TGTGCCAGCAGCTCCGGCCTAGCGGGGGGGCAAGAGACCCAGTACTTC. This chain joins TRBV5-8 and TRBJ2-5; the match to TRBD2 covers 12 bases. Germline assignment: CDR1 SGHTS and CDR2 YDEGEE. J lost 2 bases, V lost 3 bases, and 5 bases had no gene match. The CDR3 is 16 amino acids.

The chain links TRBV9 to TRBJ1-3; no reliable D call. Germline lookup yields CDR1 SGDLS and CDR2 YYNGEE. CDR3 length: 15 residues. With 1 base removed from V and 0 bases from J, the gap between germline ends came to 8 bases. This CDR3 reads CASSVIGDSGNTIYF. CDR3 in DNA: TGTGCCAGCAGCGTAATTGGAGACTCTGGAAACACCATATATTTT.

V is TRBV30 and J is TRBJ1-3, with 11 bases fitting TRBD1. Germline-derived CDR1 and CDR2 are GTSNPN and SVGIG (reference sequence). This CDR3 is built from 16 residues. J gave up 4 bases and V 8 bases, and 13 bases lay outside the gene matches. Here the CDR3 DNA reads TGTGCCCGGCGCTATGGACAGGGGGCGTCAGGAAACACCATATATTTT. Translation: CARRYGQGASGNTIYF.

The genes are TRBV30 and TRBJ2-1; 10 positions match TRBD2. CDR1 GTSNPN and CDR2 SVGIG come from the germline V gene (reference sequence). The V and J ends lost 2 bases and 6 bases, in that order; junction bases with no gene match: 10. The CDR3 is 16 amino acids. The CDR3 sequence: CAWSHRTSGLPNEQFF. CDR3 nucleotide sequence: TGTGCCTGGAGTCATCGGACTAGCGGCTTACCCAATGAGCAGTTCTTC.

This chain uses TRBV30 with TRBJ2-7; D is possibly TRBD1 (5 bases). Germline V gene lookup returns CDR1 GTSNPN and CDR2 SVGIG (reference sequence). The V and J ends lost 2 bases and 5 bases respectively, with 10 bases between them. The length of the CDR3 is 12 residues. CDR3 protein: CAWSQGRNEQYF. The CDR3 DNA is TGTGCCTGGAGTCAGGGTCGGAACGAGCAGTACTTC.

The chain uses TRBV6-5 and TRBJ1-2; 9 bases are a match to TRBD1. The V and J ends lost 6 bases and 6 bases, in that order; junction bases with no gene match: 5. Germline loops: CDR1 MNHEY, CDR2 SVGAGI. The CDR3 is made up of 13 amino acids. The CDR3 DNA follows: TGTGCCAGCAGCCCCGGACAGGGGAATGGCTACACCTTC. Amino acids: CASSPGQGNGYTF.

This chain links TRBV6-5 with TRBJ1-1; D ambiguous. Trimming removed 6 bases at V and 1 base at J, with 9 bases between. This CDR3 comprises 13 residues. CDR1 and CDR2 (germline): MNHEY, SVGAGI. The CDR3 here is CASSLGPNTEAFF. The CDR3 DNA reads as TGTGCCAGCAGCCTGGGCCCGAACACTGAAGCTTTCTTT.

V and J are TRBV7-2 and TRBJ1-3; D gene unclear. CDR3 length: 15 amino acids. Germline CDR1 reads SGHTA; CDR2 reads FQGNSA. Trimming took 3 bases from V and 0 from J, leaving 9 bases between them. CDR3 sequence: CASSFTSISGNTIYF. The CDR3 DNA sequence: TGTGCCAGCAGCTTTACCAGTATCTCTGGAAACACCATATATTTT.

The rearrangement joins TRBV7-6 to TRBJ1-6, with unresolved D. Germline V lookup: CDR1 SGHVS, CDR2 FNYEAQ. Trimming shortened V by 0 bases and J by 8 bases, and 5 bases separated the two germline ends. The length of the CDR3 is 13 residues. The CDR3 region is CASSLATYSPLHF. CDR3 DNA: TGTGCCAGCAGCTTAGCGACTTATTCACCCCTCCACTTT. Filled out from reference TRBV7-6 and TRBJ1-6, the complete variable domain reads GAGVSQSPRYKVTKRGQDVALRCDPISGHVSLYWYRQALGQGPEFLTYFNYEAQQDKSGLPNDRFSAERPEGSISTLTIQRTEQRDSAMYRCASSLATYSPLHFGNGTRLTVT.

The genes are TRBV5-1 and TRBJ1-1; 9 bases match TRBD1. The junction had 8 bases not matched to a gene; V was cut back by 5 bases and J by 3 bases. Germline loops: CDR1 SGHRS, CDR2 YFSETQ. The length of the CDR3 is 15 residues. The CDR3 sequence is CASRVTGGSHTEAFF. The CDR3 bases are TGCGCCAGCAGGGTGACAGGGGGAAGTCACACTGAAGCTTTCTTT.

This chain connects TRBV9 to TRBJ1-2; 7 bases fit TRBD1. CDR3 length: 18 amino acids. CDR1 is SGDLS and CDR2 is YYNGEE in the germline V gene. V shed 5 bases and J 2 bases; nucleotides not matched to a gene: 18. CDR3 amino acids: CASSHPPDRAYRNYGYTF. For the CDR3, the DNA is TGTGCCAGCAGTCACCCCCCCGACAGGGCATATAGGAACTATGGCTACACCTTC.

The J gene is TRBJ2-3, the V gene TRBV7-9; D gene ambiguous. Germline CDR1 SEHNR, CDR2 FQNEAQ (reference sequence). The V end was cut by 1 base, the J end by 2 bases, with 4 bases between. This CDR3 contains 13 residues. CDR3 in amino acids: CASSLDNTDTQYF. The CDR3, as DNA: TGTGCCAGCAGCTTAGATAACACAGATACGCAGTATTTT.

The chain combines TRBV18 with TRBJ2-3, with TRBD2 as a possible D gene (6 bases). The CDR3 spans 16 residues. Germline values: CDR1 KGHSH, CDR2 LQKENI. Deletions cut 1 base from V and 5 bases from J, with 16 bases between. CDR3 residues: CASSPLGGTGQDTQYF. The DNA for the CDR3 is TGTGCCAGCTCACCACTCGGCGGGACGGGCCAAGATACGCAGTATTTT.

This clone was recorded a few times. V usage is TRBV21-1 and J usage is TRBJ1-5; the listed D gene, TRBD1, was not tested against the DNA. TRBV21-1 is given as a pseudogene. This CDR3 is 13 amino acids long. The CDR3 sequence: CASSKETHQPQHF. In DNA form, the CDR3 reads TGTGCCAGCAGCAAAGAGACACATCAGCCCCAGCATTTT.

The sample holds a few counts of this clone. The chain recombines TRBV6-5 with TRBJ1-1; a weak D match, TRBD1 (5 bases). Trimming shortened V by 4 bases and J by 9 bases, and 12 bases separated the two germline ends. The CDR3 extends over 12 amino acids. Germline CDR1 reads MNHEY; CDR2 reads SVGAGI. The CDR3 nucleotides are TGTGCCAGCAGTTCCCCCGGGGGGAAAGCTTTCTTT. Translating gives CASSSPGGKAFF.

The chain employs TRBV6-1 and TRBJ1-6, with a possible D match to TRBD1 (5 bases). The V and J ends lost 0 bases and 2 bases respectively, with 14 bases between them. CDR1 is MNHNS and CDR2 is SASEGT in the germline V gene. The CDR3 length is 18 residues. The CDR3 coding sequence is TGTGCCAGCAGTGAAGCTATCCCGGGACTGACCTATAATTCACCCCTCCACTTT. Protein product: CASSEAIPGLTYNSPLHF.

The chain carries TRBV5-1 and TRBJ1-2; perhaps TRBD1 as D (5 bases). Trimming left V 1 base short and J 4 bases short, with 11 bases between. Germline-derived CDR1 and CDR2 are SGHRS and YFSETQ. There are 14 residues in the CDR3. The CDR3 here is CASSLTGDGYGYTF. DNA of the CDR3: TGCGCCAGCAGCTTGACAGGAGACGGCTATGGCTACACCTTC.

This clone was found once. This chain uses TRBV6-5 with TRBJ1-3; D gene unclear. The CDR3 has 14 amino acids. Looked up from germline, CDR1 is MNHEY and CDR2 is SVGAGI. Trimming shortened V by 2 bases and J by 3 bases, and 8 bases separated the two germline ends. The CDR3 loop is CASSYDNGGNTIYF. CDR3 sequence (DNA): TGTGCCAGCAGTTACGACAATGGTGGAAACACCATATATTTT.

The chain has TRBV7-8 and TRBJ1-2; unclear D gene. The germline gives CDR1 SGHVS, CDR2 FQNEAQ. The CDR3 covers 12 residues. V lost 7 bases and J 2 bases, leaving 8 bases between the germline ends. The CDR3 spells CASTPLNYGYTF. CDR3 nucleotides: TGTGCCAGCACCCCACTGAACTATGGCTACACCTTC.

The chain combines TRBV6-5 with TRBJ2-7; the match to TRBD1 covers 7 bases. Trimming took 4 bases from V and 1 from J; bases not matched to a gene: 7. This CDR3 is built from 15 residues. Germline V gene sequence: CDR1 MNHEY, CDR2 SVGAGI. The CDR3 region is CASSSRGYRSYEQYF. CDR3 nucleotides: TGTGCCAGCAGTTCCAGGGGGTATCGGTCCTACGAGCAGTACTTC.

This chain links TRBV5-1 with TRBJ2-7; 7 nucleotides match TRBD2. The CDR3 is 15 residues long. J lost 0 bases, V lost 4 bases, and 7 bases had no gene match. Looked up from germline, CDR1 is SGHRS and CDR2 is YFSETQ. DNA of the CDR3: TGCGCCAGCAGCCCCGTCCTAGCGGCCTCCTACGAGCAGTACTTC. The encoded protein is CASSPVLAASYEQYF. Combining the CDR3 with reference TRBV5-1 and TRBJ2-7 gives the whole variable domain KAGVTQTPRYLIKTRGQQVTLSCSPISGHRSVSWYQQTPGQGLQFLFEYFSETQRNKGNFPGRFSGRQFSNSRSEMNVSTLELGDSALYLCASSPVLAASYEQYFGPGTRLTVT.

This clone occurred a few times. Here the CDR3 DNA reads TGTGCCAGCAGCCTCTGGACAGGGACCTACGAGCAGTACTTC. This codes for CASSLWTGTYEQYF. The chain employs TRBV14 and TRBJ2-7; 8 positions match TRBD1. Per the germline V gene, CDR1 is SGHDN and CDR2 is FVKESK. The CDR3 length is 14 residues. After removal of 4 bases from V and 2 bases from J, the junction contained 4 bases not matched to a gene.